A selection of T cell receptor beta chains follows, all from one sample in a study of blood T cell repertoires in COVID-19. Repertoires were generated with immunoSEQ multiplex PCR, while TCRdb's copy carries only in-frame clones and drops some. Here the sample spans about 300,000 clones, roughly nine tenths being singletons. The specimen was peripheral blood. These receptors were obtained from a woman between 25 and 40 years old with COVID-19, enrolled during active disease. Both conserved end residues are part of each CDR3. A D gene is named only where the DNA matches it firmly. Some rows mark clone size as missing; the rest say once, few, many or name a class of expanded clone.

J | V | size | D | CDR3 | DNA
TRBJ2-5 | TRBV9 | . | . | CASSVSGLETQYF | TGTGCCAGCAGCGTTTCAGGGCTGGAGACCCAGTACTTC
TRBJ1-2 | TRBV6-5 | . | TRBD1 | CASSIPGQINGYTF | TGTGCCAGCAGTATACCGGGACAGATAAATGGCTACACCTTC
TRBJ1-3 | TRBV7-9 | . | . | CASSPDRNSGNTIYF | TGTGCCAGCAGCCCCGACAGAAACTCTGGAAACACCATATATTTT
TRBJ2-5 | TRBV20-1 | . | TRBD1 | CSASIEGAETQYF | TGCAGTGCTAGTATAGAGGGGGCCGAGACCCAGTACTTC
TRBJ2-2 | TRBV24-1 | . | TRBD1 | CATSDLRDRETGELFF | TGTGCCACCAGTGATTTGCGGGACAGGGAGACCGGGGAGCTGTTTTTT
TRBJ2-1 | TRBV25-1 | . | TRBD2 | CASSGGTSDYNEQFF | TGTGCCAGCAGTGGCGGGACTAGCGACTACAATGAGCAGTTCTTC
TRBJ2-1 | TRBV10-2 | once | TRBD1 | CASSEGRTGRTYNEQFF | TGCGCCAGCAGTGAGGGACGGACAGGGAGAACCTACAATGAGCAGTTCTTC
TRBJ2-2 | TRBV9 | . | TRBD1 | CASSVGDREAGELFF | TGTGCCAGCAGCGTAGGGGACAGGGAGGCCGGGGAGCTGTTTTTT
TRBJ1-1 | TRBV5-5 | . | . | CASSFGPQDHTEAFF | TGTGCCAGCAGCTTTGGCCCCCAGGATCACACTGAAGCTTTCTTT
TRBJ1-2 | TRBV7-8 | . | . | CASSLRVAGDYGYTF | TGTGCCAGCAGCTTGAGAGTTGCAGGGGACTATGGCTACACCTTC
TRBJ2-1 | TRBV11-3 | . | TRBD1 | CASSLGQGVQNEQFF | TGTGCCAGCAGCTTGGGACAGGGGGTTCAGAATGAGCAGTTCTTC
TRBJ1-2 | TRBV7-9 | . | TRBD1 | CASSFGTGGYGYTF | TGTGCCAGCAGCTTCGGGACAGGGGGCTATGGCTACACCTTC
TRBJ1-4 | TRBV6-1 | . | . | CASSEGWGQNEKLFF | TGTGCCAGCAGCGAAGGGTGGGGCCAAAATGAAAAACTGTTTTTT
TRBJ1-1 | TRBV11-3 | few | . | CASSPKPLNTEAFF | TGTGCCAGCAGCCCTAAACCACTGAACACTGAAGCTTTCTTT
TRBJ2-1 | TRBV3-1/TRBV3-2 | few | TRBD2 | CASSITAGDVWREQFF | TGTGCCAGCAGCATCACAGCGGGGGACGTCTGGCGAGAGCAGTTCTTC
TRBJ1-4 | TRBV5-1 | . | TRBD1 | CASSITTGRLEKLFF | TGCGCCAGCAGCATCACGACAGGGAGATTGGAAAAACTGTTTTTT
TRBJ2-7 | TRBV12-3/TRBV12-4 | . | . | CASSPTGYGQYF | TGTGCCAGCAGCCCTACAGGGTATGGGCAGTACTTC
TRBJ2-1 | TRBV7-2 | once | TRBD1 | CASSRDSYNEQFF | TGTGCCAGCAGCCGGGACAGCTACAATGAGCAGTTCTTC
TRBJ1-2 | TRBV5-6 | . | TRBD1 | CASSLLQGGYGYTF | TGTGCCAGCAGCTTGTTGCAGGGGGGCTATGGCTACACCTTC
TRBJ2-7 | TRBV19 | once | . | CASTPPHPPYEQYF | TGTGCCAGCACCCCCCCACATCCTCCCTACGAGCAGTACTTC
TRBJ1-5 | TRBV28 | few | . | CASSIPDGLNQPQHF | TGTGCCAGCAGTATCCCCGACGGACTCAATCAGCCCCAGCATTTT
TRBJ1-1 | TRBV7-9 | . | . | CASSFAAGRNTEAFF | TGTGCCAGCAGCTTTGCCGCAGGTCGAAACACTGAAGCTTTCTTT
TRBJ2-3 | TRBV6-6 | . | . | CASSLDGAGGLADTQYF | TGTGCCAGCAGTCTCGACGGGGCAGGGGGGTTGGCAGATACGCAGTATTTT
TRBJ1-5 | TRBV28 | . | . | CASSSTWQGGFGSQHF | TGTGCCAGCAGTTCAACGTGGCAGGGTGGGTTTGGGTCCCAGCATTTT
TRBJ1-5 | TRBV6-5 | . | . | CASSYWANQPQHF | TGTGCCAGCAGTTACTGGGCGAATCAGCCCCAGCATTTT
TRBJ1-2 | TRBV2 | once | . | CASSSRAGGYTF | TGTGCCAGCAGTAGCAGGGCCGGTGGCTACACCTTC
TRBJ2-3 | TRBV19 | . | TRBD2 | CASSPGLADRTDTQYF | TGTGCCAGTAGTCCCGGACTAGCGGACCGCACAGATACGCAGTATTTT
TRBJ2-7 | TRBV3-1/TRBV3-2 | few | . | CASSQESGYEQYF | TGTGCCAGCAGCCAAGAATCGGGGTACGAGCAGTACTTC
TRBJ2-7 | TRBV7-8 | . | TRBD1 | CASSPGQNYEQYF | TGTGCCAGCAGTCCGGGACAGAACTACGAGCAGTACTTC
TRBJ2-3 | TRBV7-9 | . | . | CASSRSLDYSSTDTQYF | TGTGCCAGCAGCCGAAGTCTAGATTACTCTAGCACAGATACGCAGTATTTT
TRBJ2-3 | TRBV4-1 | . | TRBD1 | CASSQLGQGRDTQYF | TGCGCCAGCAGCCAGCTGGGACAGGGGAGAGATACGCAGTATTTT
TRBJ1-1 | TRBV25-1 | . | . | CASTPGVNTEAFF | TGTGCCAGCACTCCCGGGGTGAACACTGAAGCTTTCTTT
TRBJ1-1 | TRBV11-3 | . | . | CASSYFAGYEAFF | TGTGCCAGCAGCTACTTTGCAGGATATGAAGCTTTCTTT
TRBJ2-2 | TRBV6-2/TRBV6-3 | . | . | CASSYSSGSGELFF | TGTGCCAGCAGTTACTCCTCAGGGTCCGGGGAGCTGTTTTTT
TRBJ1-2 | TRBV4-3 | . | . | CASSQGSRGYGYTF | TGCGCCAGCAGCCAGGGGAGCCGAGGCTATGGCTACACCTTC
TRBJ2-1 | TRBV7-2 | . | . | CASSLGAGGNEQFF | TGTGCCAGCAGCTTAGGGGCAGGAGGTAATGAGCAGTTCTTC
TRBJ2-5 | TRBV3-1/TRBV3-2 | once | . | CASSQESSWETQYF | TGTGCCAGCAGCCAAGAGTCTAGCTGGGAGACCCAGTACTTC
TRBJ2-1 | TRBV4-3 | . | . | CASSYGTYNEQFF | TGCGCCAGCAGCTATGGGACATACAATGAGCAGTTCTTC
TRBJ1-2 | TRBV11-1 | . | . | CASSFPGNYGYTF | TGTGCCAGCAGCTTTCCGGGGAACTATGGCTACACCTTC
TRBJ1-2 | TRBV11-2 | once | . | CASSLGPGGNGYTF | TGTGCCAGCAGCTTAGGTCCGGGTGGAAATGGCTACACCTTC
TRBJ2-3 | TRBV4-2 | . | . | CASSQDSVKDTQYF | TGTGCCAGCAGCCAAGATAGCGTCAAGGATACGCAGTATTTT
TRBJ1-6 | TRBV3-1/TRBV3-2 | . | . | CASSQGGASPLHF | TGTGCCAGCAGCCAAGGAGGCGCATCACCCCTCCACTTT
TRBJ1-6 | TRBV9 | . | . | CASSVKDSLSSYNSPLHF | TGTGCCAGCAGCGTAAAAGACAGTCTGAGCTCCTATAATTCACCCCTCCACTTT
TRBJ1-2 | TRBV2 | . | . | CASSESGAHLNGYTF | TGTGCCAGCAGTGAGAGCGGGGCCCACCTCAATGGCTACACCTTC
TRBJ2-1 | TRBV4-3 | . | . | CASSQRHLDEQFF | TGCGCCAGCAGCCAAAGACACTTGGATGAGCAGTTCTTC
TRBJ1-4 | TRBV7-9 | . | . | CASSLGTAAHNEKLFF | TGTGCCAGCAGCTTAGGCACAGCCGCTCATAATGAAAAACTGTTTTTT
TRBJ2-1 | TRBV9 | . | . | CASSVGPPGSSYNEQFF | TGTGCCAGCAGCGTAGGACCGCCGGGGAGCTCCTACAATGAGCAGTTCTTC
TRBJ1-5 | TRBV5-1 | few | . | CASSLYSNQPQHF | TGCGCCAGCAGCTTGTATAGCAATCAGCCCCAGCATTTT
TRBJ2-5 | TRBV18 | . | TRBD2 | CASSPPRVRGSQETQYF | TGTGCCAGCTCACCACCGAGGGTGCGGGGGAGCCAAGAGACCCAGTACTTC
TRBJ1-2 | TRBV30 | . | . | CAWSRDKNYGYTF | TGTGCCTGGAGTCGCGACAAGAACTATGGCTACACCTTC
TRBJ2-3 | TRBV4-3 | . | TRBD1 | CASSQASQGATDTQYF | TGCGCCAGCAGCCAGGCCTCTCAGGGGGCCACAGATACGCAGTATTTT
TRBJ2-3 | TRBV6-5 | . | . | CASIRGGGTDTQYF | TGTGCCAGCATAAGAGGCGGGGGCACAGATACGCAGTATTTT
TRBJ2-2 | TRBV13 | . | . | CASSPLSVYTGELFF | TGTGCCAGCAGCCCCCTTAGCGTTTACACCGGGGAGCTGTTTTTT
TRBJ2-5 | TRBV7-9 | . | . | CASSLTVQETQYF | TGTGCCAGCAGCTTAACGGTTCAAGAGACCCAGTACTTC
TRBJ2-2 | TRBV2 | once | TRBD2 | CASRPAGGRTGELFF | TGTGCCAGCCGACCAGCGGGGGGGCGAACCGGGGAGCTGTTTTTT